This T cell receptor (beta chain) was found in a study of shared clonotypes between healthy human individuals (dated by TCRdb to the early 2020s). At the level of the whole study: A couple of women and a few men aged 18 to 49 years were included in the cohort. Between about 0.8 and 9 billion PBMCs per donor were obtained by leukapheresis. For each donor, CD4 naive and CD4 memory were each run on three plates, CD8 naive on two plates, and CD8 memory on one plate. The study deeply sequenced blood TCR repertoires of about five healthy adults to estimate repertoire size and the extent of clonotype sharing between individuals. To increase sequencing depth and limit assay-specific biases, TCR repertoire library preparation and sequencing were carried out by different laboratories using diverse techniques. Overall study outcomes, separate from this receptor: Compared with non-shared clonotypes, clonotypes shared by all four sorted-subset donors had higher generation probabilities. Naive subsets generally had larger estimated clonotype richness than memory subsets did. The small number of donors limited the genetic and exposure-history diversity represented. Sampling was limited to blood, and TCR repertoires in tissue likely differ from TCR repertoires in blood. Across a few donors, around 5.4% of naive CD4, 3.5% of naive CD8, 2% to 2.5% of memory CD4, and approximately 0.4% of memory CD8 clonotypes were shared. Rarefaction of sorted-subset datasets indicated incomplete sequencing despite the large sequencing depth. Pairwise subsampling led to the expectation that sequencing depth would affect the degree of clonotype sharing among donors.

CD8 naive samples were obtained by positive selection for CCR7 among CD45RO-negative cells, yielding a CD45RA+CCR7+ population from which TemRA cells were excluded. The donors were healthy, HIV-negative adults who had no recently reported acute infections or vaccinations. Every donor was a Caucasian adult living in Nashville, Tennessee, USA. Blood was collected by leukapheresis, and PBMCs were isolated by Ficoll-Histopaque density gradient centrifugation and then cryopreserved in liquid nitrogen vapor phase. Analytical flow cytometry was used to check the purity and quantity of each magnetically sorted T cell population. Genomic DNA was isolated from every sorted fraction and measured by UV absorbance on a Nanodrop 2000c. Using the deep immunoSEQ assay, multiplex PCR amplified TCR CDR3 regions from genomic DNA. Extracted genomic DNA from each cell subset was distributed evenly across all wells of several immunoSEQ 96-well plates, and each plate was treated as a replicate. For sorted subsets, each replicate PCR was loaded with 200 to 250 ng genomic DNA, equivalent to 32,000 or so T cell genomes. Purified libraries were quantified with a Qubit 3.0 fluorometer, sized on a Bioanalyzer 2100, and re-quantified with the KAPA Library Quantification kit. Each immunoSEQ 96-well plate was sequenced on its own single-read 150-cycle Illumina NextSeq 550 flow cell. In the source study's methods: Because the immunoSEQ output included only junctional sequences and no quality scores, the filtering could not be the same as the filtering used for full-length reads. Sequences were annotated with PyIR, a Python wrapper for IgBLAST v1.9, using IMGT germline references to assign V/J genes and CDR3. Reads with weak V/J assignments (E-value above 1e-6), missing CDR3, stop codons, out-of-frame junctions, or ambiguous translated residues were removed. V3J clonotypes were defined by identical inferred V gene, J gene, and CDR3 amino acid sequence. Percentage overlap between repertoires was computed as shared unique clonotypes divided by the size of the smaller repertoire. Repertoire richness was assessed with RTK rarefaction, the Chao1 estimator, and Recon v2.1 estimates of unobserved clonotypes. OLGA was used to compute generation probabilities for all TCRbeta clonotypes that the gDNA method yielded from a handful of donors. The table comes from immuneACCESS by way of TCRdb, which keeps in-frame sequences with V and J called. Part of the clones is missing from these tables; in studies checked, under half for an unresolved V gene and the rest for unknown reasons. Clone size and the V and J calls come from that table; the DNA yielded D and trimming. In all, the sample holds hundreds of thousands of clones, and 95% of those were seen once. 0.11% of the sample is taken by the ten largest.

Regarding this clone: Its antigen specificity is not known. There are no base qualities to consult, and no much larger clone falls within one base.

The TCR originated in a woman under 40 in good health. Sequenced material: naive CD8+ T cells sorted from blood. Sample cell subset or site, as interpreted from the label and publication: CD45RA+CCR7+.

The CDR3 has the sequence CASSPRQGPNYGYTF. At the DNA level, the sequence is TGTGCCAGCAGCCCTAGACAGGGCCCTAACTATGGCTACACCTTC. Rearrangement joined TRBV9 to TRBJ1-2; 7 of the junction bases match TRBD1. Reading from cysteine to phenylalanine, the CDR3 counts 15 amino acids. The DNA shown is the 45-base CDR3, in frame from base 1. V trim: 4 bases; J trim: 0 bases; unmatched bases: 6. The germline V gene yields SGDLS for CDR1 and YYNGEE for CDR2.